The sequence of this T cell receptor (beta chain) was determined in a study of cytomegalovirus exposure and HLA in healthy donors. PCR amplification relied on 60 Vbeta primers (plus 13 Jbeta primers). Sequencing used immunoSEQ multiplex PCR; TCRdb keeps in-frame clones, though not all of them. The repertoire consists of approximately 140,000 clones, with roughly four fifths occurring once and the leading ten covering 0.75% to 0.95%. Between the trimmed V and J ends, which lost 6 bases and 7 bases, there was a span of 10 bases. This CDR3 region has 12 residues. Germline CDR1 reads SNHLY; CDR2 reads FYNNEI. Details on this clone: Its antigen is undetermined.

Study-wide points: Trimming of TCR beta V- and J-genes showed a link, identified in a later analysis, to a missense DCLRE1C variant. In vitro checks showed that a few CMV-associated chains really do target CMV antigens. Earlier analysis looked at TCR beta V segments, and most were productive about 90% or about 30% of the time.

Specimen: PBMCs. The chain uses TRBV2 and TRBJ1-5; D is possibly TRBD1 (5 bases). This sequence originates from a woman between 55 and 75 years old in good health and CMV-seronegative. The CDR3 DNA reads TGTGCCAGCAGAAGGGCAGGGCAGCCCCAGCATTTT. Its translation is CASRRAGQPQHF.